This T cell receptor beta chain is from a study of T cell responses to AZD1222 COVID-19 vaccine. Notes on the study in general: There were repertoire samples only from the period after the peak T cell response. The study found Spike-specific TCR breadth and depth rose after two AZD1222 doses. White British donors predominated, females outnumbered males, and clonal diversity was possibly underestimated.

Repertoires were generated with immunoSEQ multiplex PCR, while TCRdb's copy carries only in-frame clones and drops some. The sample gives about 120,000 clones, approximately 90% of which show up once; around 1.8% is in the top ten. Of note for this clone: What it recognizes is unknown.

The clonotype comes from an adult in good health. Here the sequenced sample was peripheral blood, taken on day 0 of AZD1222 vaccination.

CDR3 residues: CASSYVGGSGNTIYF. The CDR3 coding sequence is TGTGCCAGCAGTTACGTTGGCGGCTCTGGAAACACCATATATTTT. V and J are TRBV6-5 and TRBJ1-3, with D unresolved. Looked up from germline, CDR1 is MNHEY and CDR2 is SVGAGI. Trimming took 2 bases from V and 0 from J, leaving 8 bases between them. This CDR3 is 15 amino acids long.